This TCR beta chain was found in a study of cytomegalovirus exposure and HLA in healthy donors. Use of 60 Vbeta and 13 Jbeta primers characterized the PCR. TCRdb's table, derived via immunoSEQ multiplex PCR, lists solely in-frame clones and lacks some. The table shows about 130,000 clones, with under 12% occurring only once. This clone was seen only once. The V gene's germline CDR1 is LNHDA and CDR2 SQIVND (reference sequence). This CDR3 has 13 amino acids. The V end lost 3 bases, the J end lost 9 bases, and 12 bases lay between the germline ends. The chain has TRBV19 and TRBJ2-1; no clear D gene. Sequenced sample: PBMCs. The TCR sequence derives from a woman aged 18-29 years in good health and CMV-seropositive. The CDR3 spells CASSISLFGEQFF. The CDR3 DNA reads as TGTGCCAGTAGTATTTCCCTTTTCGGTGAGCAGTTCTTC.